The rows below give T cell receptor beta chains drawn from one sample of a study of blood T cell repertoires in COVID-19. Only in-frame clones appear in the TCRdb table, and some are missing; sequencing was by immunoSEQ multiplex PCR. The sample yields more than 25,000 clones, about 80% seen once. The sequenced material came from peripheral blood. These receptors all stem from a woman of 80 years or more with acute or convalescent COVID-19. Each CDR3 is given with its conserved first and last residue. A D gene is named only where the DNA matches it firmly. Not every row has a clone size; where given, it reads once, few, many or a size class.

D: TRBD2; V: TRBV4-2; size: NA; J: TRBJ2-7; CDR3: CASSQLIGGAFEQYF; DNA: TGTGCCAGCAGCCAATTAATCGGGGGGGCCTTTGAGCAGTACTTC
D: NA; V: TRBV9; size: NA; J: TRBJ1-3; CDR3: CASSATLEGNTIYF; DNA: TGTGCCAGCAGCGCCACCTTAGAGGGAAACACCATATATTTT
D: NA; V: TRBV7-3; size: NA; J: TRBJ1-2; CDR3: CASSLDPVPGGGYTF; DNA: TGTGCCAGCAGCTTAGACCCTGTCCCCGGGGGTGGCTACACCTTC
D: TRBD1; V: TRBV28; size: NA; J: TRBJ2-7; CDR3: CASSSQGMSYEQYF; DNA: TGTGCCAGCAGCTCACAGGGGATGTCCTACGAGCAGTACTTC
D: TRBD2; V: TRBV5-1; size: NA; J: TRBJ2-1; CDR3: CASTGGRAGDGQFF; DNA: TGCGCCAGCACGGGAGGGCGAGCGGGCGACGGGCAGTTCTTC
D: NA; V: TRBV5-8; size: NA; J: TRBJ2-3; CDR3: CASRGMRGTDTQYF; DNA: TGTGCCAGCCGCGGGATGCGGGGAACAGATACGCAGTATTTT
D: TRBD1; V: TRBV3-1/TRBV3-2; size: NA; J: TRBJ1-6; CDR3: CASTRQGWNSPLHF; DNA: TGTGCCAGCACGCGACAGGGCTGGAATTCACCCCTCCACTTT
D: NA; V: TRBV7-9; size: NA; J: TRBJ2-4; CDR3: CASSSGLLNIQYF; DNA: TGTGCCAGCAGCTCGGGACTGCTAAACATTCAGTACTTC
D: NA; V: TRBV28; size: NA; J: TRBJ2-7; CDR3: CASSLTGPYEQYF; DNA: TGTGCCAGCAGTTTGACAGGCCCCTACGAGCAGTACTTC
D: NA; V: TRBV19; size: NA; J: TRBJ1-2; CDR3: CASSIVGHGYTF; DNA: TGTGCCAGTAGTATAGTTGGGCACGGCTACACCTTC
D: NA; V: TRBV2; size: NA; J: TRBJ2-2; CDR3: CASAFTGSGELFF; DNA: TGTGCCAGCGCCTTTACAGGGTCCGGGGAGCTGTTTTTT
D: NA; V: TRBV18; size: NA; J: TRBJ1-1; CDR3: CASSLQQGLTEAFF; DNA: TGTGCCAGCTCACTTCAACAGGGTTTAACTGAAGCTTTCTTT
D: TRBD1; V: TRBV10-3; size: NA; J: TRBJ1-3; CDR3: CAISGPLTGRGNTIYF; DNA: TGTGCCATCAGTGGCCCGTTGACAGGGAGGGGAAACACCATATATTTT
D: NA; V: TRBV10-3; size: NA; J: TRBJ2-1; CDR3: CAISEADEMTENEQFF; DNA: TGTGCCATCAGTGAGGCGGATGAGATGACAGAAAATGAGCAGTTCTTC
D: TRBD1; V: TRBV28; size: NA; J: TRBJ1-2; CDR3: CASSLYTGAGYGYTF; DNA: TGTGCCAGCAGTTTATATACAGGGGCTGGCTATGGCTACACCTTC
D: NA; V: TRBV19; size: NA; J: TRBJ1-5; CDR3: CASQGVSNQPQHF; DNA: TGTGCCAGCCAAGGGGTGTCCAATCAGCCCCAGCATTTT
D: TRBD1; V: TRBV18; size: NA; J: TRBJ1-5; CDR3: CASSTGQGMSNQPQHF; DNA: TGTGCCAGCTCCACCGGACAGGGAATGTCCAATCAGCCCCAGCATTTT
D: NA; V: TRBV6-6; size: NA; J: TRBJ1-2; CDR3: CASSYNGNYGYTF; DNA: TGTGCCAGCAGTTACAACGGGAACTATGGCTACACCTTC
D: TRBD1; V: TRBV6-5; size: once; J: TRBJ1-4; CDR3: CASRKDRGQGEKLFF; DNA: TGTGCCAGCAGGAAGGACAGGGGGCAAGGTGAAAAACTGTTTTTT
D: TRBD1; V: TRBV28; size: NA; J: TRBJ1-2; CDR3: CASSVGTGRHYGYTF; DNA: TGTGCCAGCAGTGTAGGGACAGGGAGGCACTATGGCTACACCTTC
D: NA; V: TRBV5-1; size: NA; J: TRBJ2-1; CDR3: CASSLDQDEQFF; DNA: TGCGCCAGCAGCTTGGACCAGGATGAGCAGTTCTTC
D: NA; V: TRBV28; size: NA; J: TRBJ1-5; CDR3: CASSLGGTGNQPQHF; DNA: TGTGCCAGCAGTTTGGGGGGGACGGGGAATCAGCCCCAGCATTTT
D: NA; V: TRBV24-1; size: NA; J: TRBJ1-4; CDR3: CATSDGPYEKLFF; DNA: TGTGCCACCAGTGATGGCCCTTATGAAAAACTGTTTTTT
D: NA; V: TRBV6-6; size: NA; J: TRBJ2-5; CDR3: CASSYSFRVQETQYF; DNA: TGTGCCAGCAGTTACTCTTTCCGAGTGCAAGAGACCCAGTACTTC
D: NA; V: TRBV5-1; size: NA; J: TRBJ1-1; CDR3: CASSSGGGAGHLNTEAFF; DNA: TGCGCCAGCAGCTCCGGAGGGGGGGCAGGGCACCTGAACACTGAAGCTTTCTTT
D: TRBD1; V: TRBV29-1; size: NA; J: TRBJ2-7; CDR3: CSVNSGQGPNYEQYF; DNA: TGCAGCGTTAATTCGGGACAGGGGCCTAACTACGAGCAGTACTTC
D: NA; V: TRBV15; size: NA; J: TRBJ2-7; CDR3: CATSRSGSSYEQYF; DNA: TGTGCCACCAGCAGGAGCGGGTCTTCCTACGAGCAGTACTTC
D: TRBD1; V: TRBV6-6; size: NA; J: TRBJ1-6; CDR3: CASSYRQGRDSPLHF; DNA: TGTGCCAGCAGTTACAGACAGGGGAGGGATTCACCCCTCCACTTT
D: TRBD1; V: TRBV12-5; size: NA; J: TRBJ1-1; CDR3: CASGLSGTGGFTEAFF; DNA: TGTGCTAGTGGTTTATCCGGGACAGGGGGCTTTACTGAAGCTTTCTTT
D: TRBD1; V: TRBV2; size: NA; J: TRBJ2-3; CDR3: CASSVPRSTGTGVTSTDTQYF; DNA: TGTGCCAGCAGCGTCCCACGCTCCACCGGGACAGGGGTCACTAGCACAGATACGCAGTATTTT
D: NA; V: TRBV20-1; size: NA; J: TRBJ2-3; CDR3: CSASGADTQYF; DNA: TGCAGTGCTTCCGGGGCAGATACGCAGTATTTT
D: TRBD1; V: TRBV28; size: NA; J: TRBJ1-2; CDR3: CASSSRGHYTF; DNA: TGTGCCAGCAGTTCCAGGGGGCACTACACCTTC
D: NA; V: TRBV9; size: once; J: TRBJ2-3; CDR3: CASSVSGAGSPTDTQYF; DNA: TGTGCCAGCAGCGTATCGGGCGCGGGTTCCCCCACAGATACGCAGTATTTT
D: NA; V: TRBV28; size: NA; J: TRBJ1-2; CDR3: CASSFPRGTSFYGYTF; DNA: TGTGCCAGCAGTTTCCCCCGCGGTACATCCTTTTATGGCTACACCTTC
D: NA; V: TRBV19; size: NA; J: TRBJ2-7; CDR3: CASKSTATGYEQYF; DNA: TGTGCCAGTAAGTCGACAGCCACCGGCTACGAGCAGTACTTC
D: TRBD2; V: TRBV5-1; size: NA; J: TRBJ2-2; CDR3: CASSRVAGANTGELFF; DNA: TGCGCCAGCAGCCGGGTAGCGGGGGCCAACACCGGGGAGCTGTTTTTT
D: TRBD1; V: TRBV5-1; size: NA; J: TRBJ2-7; CDR3: CASSLYRTGYEQYF; DNA: TGCGCCAGCAGCTTGTATCGGACAGGCTACGAGCAGTACTTC
D: NA; V: TRBV28; size: NA; J: TRBJ1-2; CDR3: CASSSRGGLYGYTF; DNA: TGTGCCAGCAGTTCCCGGGGAGGCCTCTATGGCTACACCTTC
D: TRBD2; V: TRBV19; size: NA; J: TRBJ2-1; CDR3: CASSTKRGLAGGSYNEQFF; DNA: TGTGCCAGTAGCACGAAACGCGGTTTAGCGGGAGGGTCCTACAATGAGCAGTTCTTC
D: TRBD2; V: TRBV19; size: few; J: TRBJ2-1; CDR3: CASSPRGGNEQFF; DNA: TGTGCCAGTAGTCCGCGGGGGGGCAATGAGCAGTTCTTC
D: NA; V: TRBV24-1; size: NA; J: TRBJ1-5; CDR3: CATSFGGNQPQHF; DNA: TGTGCCACCAGCTTCGGGGGAAATCAGCCCCAGCATTTT